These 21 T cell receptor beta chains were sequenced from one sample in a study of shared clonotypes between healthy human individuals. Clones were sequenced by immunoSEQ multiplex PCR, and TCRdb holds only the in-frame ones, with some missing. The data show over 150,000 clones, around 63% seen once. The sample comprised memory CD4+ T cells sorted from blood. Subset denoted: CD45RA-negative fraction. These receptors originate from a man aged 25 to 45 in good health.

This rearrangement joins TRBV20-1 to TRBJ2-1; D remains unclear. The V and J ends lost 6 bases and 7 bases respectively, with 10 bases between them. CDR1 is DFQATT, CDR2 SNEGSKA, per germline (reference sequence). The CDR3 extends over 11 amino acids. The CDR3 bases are TGCAGTGCCCCTACCATGAATGAGCAGTTCTTC. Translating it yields CSAPTMNEQFF.

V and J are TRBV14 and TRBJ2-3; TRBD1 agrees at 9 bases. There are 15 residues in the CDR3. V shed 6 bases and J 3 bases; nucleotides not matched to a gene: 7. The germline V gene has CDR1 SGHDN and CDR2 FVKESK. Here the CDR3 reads CASSRGTGWTDTQYF. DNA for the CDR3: TGTGCCAGCAGTCGGGGGACAGGGTGGACAGATACGCAGTATTTT.

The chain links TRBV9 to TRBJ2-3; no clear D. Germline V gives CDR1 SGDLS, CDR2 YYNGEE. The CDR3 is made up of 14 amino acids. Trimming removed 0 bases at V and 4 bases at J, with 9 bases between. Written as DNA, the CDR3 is TGTGCCAGCAGCGTAGGGGCCCTATCAGATACGCAGTATTTT. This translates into CASSVGALSDTQYF.

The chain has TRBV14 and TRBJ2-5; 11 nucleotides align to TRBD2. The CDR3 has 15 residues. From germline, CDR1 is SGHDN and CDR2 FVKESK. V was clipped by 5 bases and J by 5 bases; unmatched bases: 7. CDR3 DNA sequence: TGTGCCAGCAGCTCAGTAGCGGGAGGGACGGAGACCCAGTACTTC. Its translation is CASSSVAGGTETQYF.

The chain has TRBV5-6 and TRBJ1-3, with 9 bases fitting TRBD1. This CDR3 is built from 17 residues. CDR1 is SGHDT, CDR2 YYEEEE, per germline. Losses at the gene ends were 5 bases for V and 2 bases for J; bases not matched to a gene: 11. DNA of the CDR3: TGTGCCAGCAGTAGGCTGGGACAGGGAGAGACTGGAAACACCATATATTTT. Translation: CASSRLGQGETGNTIYF. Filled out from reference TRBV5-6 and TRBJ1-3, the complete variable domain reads DAGVTQSPTHLIKTRGQQVTLRCSPKSGHDTVSWYQQALGQGPQFIFQYYEEEERQRGNFPDRFSGHQFPNYSSELNVNALLLGDSALYLCASSRLGQGETGNTIYFGEGSWLTVV.

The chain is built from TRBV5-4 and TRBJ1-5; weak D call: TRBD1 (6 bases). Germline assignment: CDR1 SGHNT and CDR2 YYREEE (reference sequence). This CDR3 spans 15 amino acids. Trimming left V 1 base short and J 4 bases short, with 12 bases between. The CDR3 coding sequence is TGTGCCAGCAGCTTGAGTGGGGGCGGTAATCAGCCCCAGCATTTT. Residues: CASSLSGGGNQPQHF.

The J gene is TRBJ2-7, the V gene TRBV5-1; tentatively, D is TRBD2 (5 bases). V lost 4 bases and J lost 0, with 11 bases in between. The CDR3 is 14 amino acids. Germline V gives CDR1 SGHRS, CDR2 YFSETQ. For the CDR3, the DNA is TGCGCCAGCAGCCAGGTTGGGAGCTCCTACGAGCAGTACTTC. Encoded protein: CASSQVGSSYEQYF.

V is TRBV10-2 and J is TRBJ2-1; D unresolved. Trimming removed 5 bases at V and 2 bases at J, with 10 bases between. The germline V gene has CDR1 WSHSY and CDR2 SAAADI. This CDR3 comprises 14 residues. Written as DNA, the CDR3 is TGCGCCAGCAGTCCATTGCGGACCTACAATGAGCAGTTCTTC. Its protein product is CASSPLRTYNEQFF.

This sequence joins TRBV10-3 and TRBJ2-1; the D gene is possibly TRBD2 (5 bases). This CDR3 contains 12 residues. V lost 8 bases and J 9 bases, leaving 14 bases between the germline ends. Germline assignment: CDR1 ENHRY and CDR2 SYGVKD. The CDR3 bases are TGTGCCATCGGGAGTTCGCGAGTTGAGCAGTTCTTC. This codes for CAIGSSRVEQFF.

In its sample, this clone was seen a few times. The CDR3 bases are TGCAGCGTTCACACTAGCGGGAGTACACTCGAGCAGTACTTC. Protein sequence: CSVHTSGSTLEQYF. The chain couples TRBV29-1 to TRBJ2-7; 11 bases are a match to TRBD2. Trimming removed 5 bases from V and 6 bases from J; junction bases left unmatched: 9. The CDR3 sequence is 14 residues long. Germline V gives CDR1 SQVTM, CDR2 ANQGSEA.

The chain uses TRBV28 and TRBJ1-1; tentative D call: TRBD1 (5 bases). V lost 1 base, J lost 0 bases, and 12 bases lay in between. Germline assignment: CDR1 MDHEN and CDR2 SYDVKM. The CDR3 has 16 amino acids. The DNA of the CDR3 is TGTGCCAGCAGTTTATCGGACATGATCATGAACACTGAAGCTTTCTTT. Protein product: CASSLSDMIMNTEAFF.

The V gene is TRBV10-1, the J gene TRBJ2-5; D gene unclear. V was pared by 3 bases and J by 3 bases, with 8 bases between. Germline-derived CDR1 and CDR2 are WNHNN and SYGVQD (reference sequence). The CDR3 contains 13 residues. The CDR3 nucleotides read TGCGCCAGCAGTGACCCGAAGAAAGAGACCCAGTACTTC. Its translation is CASSDPKKETQYF.

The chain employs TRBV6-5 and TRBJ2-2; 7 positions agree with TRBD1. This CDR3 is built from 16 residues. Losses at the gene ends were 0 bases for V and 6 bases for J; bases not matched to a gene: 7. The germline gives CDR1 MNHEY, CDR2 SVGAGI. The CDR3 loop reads CASSYSTGLPAGELFF. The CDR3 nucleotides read TGTGCCAGCAGTTACTCGACAGGGCTCCCCGCCGGGGAGCTGTTTTTT.

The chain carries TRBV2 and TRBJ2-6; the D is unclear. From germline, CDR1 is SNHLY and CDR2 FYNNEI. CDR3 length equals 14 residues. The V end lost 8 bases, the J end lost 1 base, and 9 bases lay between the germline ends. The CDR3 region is CASLRPSGANVLTF. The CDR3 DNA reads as TGTGCCAGCCTCAGGCCGTCTGGGGCCAACGTCCTGACTTTC.

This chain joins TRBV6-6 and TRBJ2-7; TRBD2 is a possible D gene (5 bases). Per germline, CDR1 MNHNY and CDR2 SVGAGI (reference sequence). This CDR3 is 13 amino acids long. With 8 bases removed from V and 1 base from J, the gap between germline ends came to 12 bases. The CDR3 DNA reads TGTGCCAGCGGCTTGACTACTTCCTACGAGCAGTACTTC. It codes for CASGLTTSYEQYF.

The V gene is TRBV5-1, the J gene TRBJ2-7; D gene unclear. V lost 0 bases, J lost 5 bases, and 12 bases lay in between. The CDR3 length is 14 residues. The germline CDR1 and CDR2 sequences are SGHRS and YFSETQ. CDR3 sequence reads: CASSLGKGSDEQYF. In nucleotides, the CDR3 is TGCGCCAGCAGCTTGGGGAAAGGGTCTGACGAGCAGTACTTC.

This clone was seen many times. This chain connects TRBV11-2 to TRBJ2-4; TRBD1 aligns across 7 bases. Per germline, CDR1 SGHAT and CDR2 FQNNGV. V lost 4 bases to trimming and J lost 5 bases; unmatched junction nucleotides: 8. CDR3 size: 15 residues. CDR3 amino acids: CASSSHRGRENIQYF. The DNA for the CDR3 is TGTGCCAGCAGCTCCCACAGGGGTCGCGAAAACATTCAGTACTTC.

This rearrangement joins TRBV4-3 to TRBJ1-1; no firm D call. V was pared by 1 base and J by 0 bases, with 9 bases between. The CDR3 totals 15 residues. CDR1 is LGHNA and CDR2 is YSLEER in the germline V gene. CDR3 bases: TGCGCCAGCAGCCAAGCTTTAGGGCTGAACACTGAAGCTTTCTTT. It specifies CASSQALGLNTEAFF.

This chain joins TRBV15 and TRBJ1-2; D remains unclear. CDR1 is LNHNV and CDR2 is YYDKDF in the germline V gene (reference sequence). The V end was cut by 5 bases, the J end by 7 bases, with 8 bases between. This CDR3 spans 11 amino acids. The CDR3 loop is CATSPGVGYTF. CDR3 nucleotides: TGTGCCACCAGCCCCGGGGTTGGCTACACCTTC.

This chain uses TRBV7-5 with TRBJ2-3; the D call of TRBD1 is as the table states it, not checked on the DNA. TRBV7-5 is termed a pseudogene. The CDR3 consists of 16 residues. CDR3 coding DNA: TGTGTCAGAAGCCTAGGACAGGTTCCTAGCACAGATACGCAGTATTTT. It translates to CVRSLGQVPSTDTQYF.

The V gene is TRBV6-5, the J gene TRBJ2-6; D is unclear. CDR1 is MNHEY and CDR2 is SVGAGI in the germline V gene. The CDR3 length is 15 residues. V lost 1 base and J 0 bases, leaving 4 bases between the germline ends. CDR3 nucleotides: TGTGCCAGCAGTTACTTAGTCTCTGGGGCCAACGTCCTGACTTTC. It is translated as CASSYLVSGANVLTF.